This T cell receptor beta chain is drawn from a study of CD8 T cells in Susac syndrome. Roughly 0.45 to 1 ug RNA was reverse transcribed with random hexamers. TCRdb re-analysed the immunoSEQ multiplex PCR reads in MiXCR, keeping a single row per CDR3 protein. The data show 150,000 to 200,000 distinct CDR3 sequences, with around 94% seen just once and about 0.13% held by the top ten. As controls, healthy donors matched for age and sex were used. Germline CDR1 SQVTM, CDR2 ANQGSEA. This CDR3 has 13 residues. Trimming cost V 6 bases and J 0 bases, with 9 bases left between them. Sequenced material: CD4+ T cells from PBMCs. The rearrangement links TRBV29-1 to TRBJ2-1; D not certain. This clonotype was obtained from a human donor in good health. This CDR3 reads CSVQASSYNEQFF. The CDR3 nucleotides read TGCAGCGTCCAGGCTAGCTCCTACAATGAGCAGTTCTTC.